This TCR beta chain is drawn from a study of blood T cell repertoires in COVID-19. Turning to the study itself: The study drew acute and convalescent COVID-19 samples from the United States, Italy and Spain.

In the authors' methods: Estimates of nucleated cell counts were drawn from the amplification of reference gene primers. Measured with immunoSEQ multiplex PCR; TCRdb has only the in-frame clones, and not every one. That table gives V, J and clone size, and the DNA gave D and trimming. The data contain approximately 210,000 clones, approximately 86% of them singletons. Germline V CDR1 and CDR2: KGHSH, LQKENI. V lost 4 bases and J lost 2, with 12 bases in between. This CDR3 is built from 15 residues. This clone was recorded only once. The sequence derives from a woman aged 80 or over with acute or convalescent COVID-19. The V gene is TRBV18, the J gene TRBJ1-5; D is perhaps TRBD1 (6 bases). Sequencing was done on a sample of peripheral blood. This CDR3 is CASSRGQIGNQPQHF. CDR3 coding DNA: TGTGCCAGCTCACGCGGACAGATCGGCAATCAGCCCCAGCATTTT. Combining the CDR3 with reference TRBV18 and TRBJ1-5 gives the whole variable domain NAGVMQNPRHLVRRRGQEARLRCSPMKGHSHVYWYRQLPEEGLKFMVYLQKENIIDESGMPKERFSAEFPKEGPSILRIQQVVRGDSAAYFCASSRGQIGNQPQHFGDGTRLSIL.